One TCR beta chain is described in this entry. As yet, its antigen is unknown. Trimming took 4 bases from V and 0 from J; bases not matched to a gene: 4. CDR1 SGDLS and CDR2 YYNGEE come from the germline V gene. CDR3 length: 14 residues. This entry comes from a study of cytomegalovirus exposure and HLA in healthy donors. Researchers ran the PCR with 60 Vbeta and 13 Jbeta primers. Assay: immunoSEQ multiplex PCR; the TCRdb copy retains only in-frame clones and omits some. The data contain 95,000 to 150,000 clones, roughly 80% of them singletons. The study sampled nominally healthy donors, though unrecorded immune exposures were likely. Points from the study as a whole: In a later analysis, TCR beta V- and J-gene trimming was associated with a missense DCLRE1C variant. Presence/absence analysis assumed near-uniform sequencing depth across donors.

Sequenced: PBMCs. This clonotype was obtained from a female donor in good health and CMV-seropositive. The chain has TRBV9 and TRBJ2-7; 7 nucleotides agree with TRBD2. CDR3 loop: CASSTGEGSYEQYF. In nucleotides, the CDR3 is TGTGCCAGCAGCACCGGGGAGGGCTCCTACGAGCAGTACTTC. Using reference TRBV9 and TRBJ2-7 for the parts outside the CDR3, the full variable domain is DSGVTQTPKHLITATGQRVTLRCSPRSGDLSVYWYQQSLDQGLQFLIQYYNGEERAKGNILERFSAQQFPDLHSELNLSSLELGDSALYFCASSTGEGSYEQYFGPGTRLTVT.